This T cell receptor beta chain comes out of a study of shared clonotypes between healthy human individuals (dated by TCRdb to the early 2020s). With respect to the entire study: The cohort included a few men and a couple of women between 18 and 49 years of age. Different laboratories and diverse techniques were used to prepare libraries and sequence TCR repertoires, to increase sequencing depth and limit assay-specific biases. Per donor, three plates each were used for CD4 naive and CD4 memory, two for CD8 naive, and one for CD8 memory. The study deeply sequenced blood TCR repertoires of about 5 healthy adults to estimate repertoire size and the extent of clonotype sharing between individuals. Per donor, leukapheresis produced somewhere between about 0.94 and 9.5 billion PBMCs. General conclusions and limits of the study: Pairwise subsampling led to the expectation that sequencing depth would affect the degree of clonotype sharing among donors. Larger estimated clonotype richness was generally found for naive subsets than for memory subsets. Even with the large sequencing depth, rarefaction of the sorted-subset datasets indicated that sequencing was incomplete. The genetic and exposure-history diversity represented was limited by the small number of donors. Compared with non-shared clonotypes, clonotypes shared by all four sorted-subset donors had higher generation probabilities. Sharing across a few donors was observed for roughly 5% of naive CD4, over 3% of naive CD8, 2% to 2.5% of memory CD4, and roughly 0.43% of memory CD8 clonotypes. Sampling was restricted to blood, and TCR repertoires in tissues likely differ from the TCR repertoires found in blood.

The germline ends are 13 bases apart after V is trimmed by 8 bases and J by 3 bases. The germline V gene (reference sequence) sets CDR1 to PRHDT and CDR2 to FYEKMQ. The CDR3 numbers 13 residues from cysteine through phenylalanine. The only DNA kept is the CDR3, 39 bases in frame from the first base. Concerning this clone itself: The antigen this receptor binds is unknown. No much larger clone exists at a distance of one base, and base qualities are not known.

CD8 naive samples were CD45RO-negative cells positively selected for CCR7, giving a CD45RA+CCR7+ population that excluded TemRA cells. Healthy HIV-negative adults with no recently reported acute infections or vaccinations were included as donors. Only Caucasian adults living in Nashville, Tennessee, USA were represented among the donors. Blood was obtained by leukapheresis, after which PBMCs were separated by Ficoll-Histopaque density gradient centrifugation and cryopreserved in liquid nitrogen vapor phase. Analytical flow cytometry was used to check the purity and quantity of each magnetically sorted T cell population. Genomic DNA was isolated from each sorted fraction and quantified by UV absorbance on a Nanodrop 2000c. Using the deep immunoSEQ assay, TCR CDR3 regions were amplified from genomic DNA by multiplex PCR. Extracted genomic DNA from each cell subset was spread evenly across all wells of several immunoSEQ 96-well plates, with each plate serving as a replicate. For sorted subsets, each replicate PCR was loaded with roughly 200 ng genomic DNA, equivalent to about 30,000 T cell genomes. Purified libraries were measured with a Qubit 3.0 fluorometer, size-checked on a Bioanalyzer 2100, and measured again with the KAPA Library Quantification kit. A separate single-read 150-cycle Illumina NextSeq 550 flow cell was used to sequence each immunoSEQ 96-well plate. On the authors' methods: The immunoSEQ output contained only junctional sequences without quality scores, so filtering could not match that applied to full-length reads. Sequences were annotated with PyIR, a Python wrapper for IgBLAST v1.9, and V/J genes and CDR3 were assigned using IMGT germline references. Reads were removed for weak V/J assignments (E-value above 1e-6), missing CDR3, stop codons, out-of-frame junctions, or ambiguous translated residues. V3J clonotypes were defined as sequences sharing an identical inferred V gene, J gene, and CDR3 amino acid sequence. Percentage overlap between repertoires was calculated by dividing the number of shared unique clonotypes by the size of the smaller repertoire. RTK rarefaction, the Chao1 estimator, and Recon v2.1 estimates of unobserved clonotypes were used to assess repertoire richness. Generation probabilities for all TCRbeta clonotypes obtained by the gDNA method from several donors were computed using OLGA. TCRdb re-hosts the immuneACCESS table, in-frame sequences only. Its copies lack some clones; in the studies checked, an unresolved V gene accounts for under half of them, and the cause for the rest is not known. Clone size and the V and J calls come from that table; the DNA yielded D and trimming. Recorded for this sample are more than 2 million clones; approximately 95% of them occurred a single time. The top ten clonotypes cover more than 0.95% of the sample.

This chain is built from TRBV13 and TRBJ1-2; the D segment could be TRBD1, given 5 matching bases. Sequencing was carried out using naive CD8+ T cells sorted from blood. Sample cell subset or site, as interpreted from the label and publication: CD45RA+CCR7+. The receptor was isolated from a man younger than 35 in good health. The CDR3 in this case is CASGLGGDYGYTF. The DNA sequence is given as TGTGCCAGCGGCCTTGGGGGGGACTATGGCTACACCTTC.